Included here is one T cell receptor beta chain sequence, with context. This CDR3 comprises 13 residues. Trimming pared 5 bases from V and 4 bases from J, leaving 9 bases between. The germline V gene has CDR1 SGHTA and CDR2 FQGNSA. The source of the sample is a study of T cell changes during pregnancy in multiple sclerosis. The method was immunoSEQ multiplex PCR; TCRdb's version includes in-frame clones alone and lacks a portion of them. This sample has roughly 85,000 clones, with roughly 92% found just once. The material sequenced was peripheral blood, taken in the first trimester of pregnancy. This TCR came from a female donor with multiple sclerosis, enrolled in a pregnancy study. This chain links TRBV7-2 with TRBJ1-5; D is unclear. CDR3 residues: CASSHSVNQPQHF. CDR3 coding DNA: TGTGCCAGCAGCCACTCGGTAAATCAGCCCCAGCATTTT.